Below, one T cell receptor beta chain is given with its context. The data stem from a study of blood T cell repertoires in COVID-19. Study details: The United States, Italy and Spain supplied acute and convalescent COVID-19 samples. From T cells, B-cell-depleted T cells, or PBMCs came the material, which was cDNA or gDNA.

Original processing methods: Counts of nucleated cells, estimated from reference gene primer amplification, were obtained. Profiled with immunoSEQ multiplex PCR; TCRdb holds only in-frame clones, not every one. V and J calls and clone size come straight from that table; D and trimming were deduced from the DNA. The table lists tens of thousands of clones, 70% to 90% of them singletons, with about 7.6% in the top ten. This TCR derives from a woman in her seventies with acute or convalescent COVID-19. The sample consisted of peripheral blood.

For the CDR3, the DNA is TGTGCCAGCAGTTTATCAGCAATCACAGATACGCAGTATTTT. Protein product: CASSLSAITDTQYF. This rearrangement joins TRBV27 to TRBJ2-3; D remains ambiguous. This CDR3 contains 14 residues. In germline, CDR1 is MNHEY, CDR2 SMNVEV (reference sequence). V lost 0 bases, J lost 2 bases, and 6 bases lay in between.